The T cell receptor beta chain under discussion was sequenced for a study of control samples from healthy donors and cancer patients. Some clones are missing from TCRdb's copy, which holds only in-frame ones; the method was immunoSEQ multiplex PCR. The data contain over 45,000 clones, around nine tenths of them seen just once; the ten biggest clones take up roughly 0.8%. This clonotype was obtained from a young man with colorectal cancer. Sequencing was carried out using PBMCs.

CDR3 protein: CASSVAGQRDEQYF. The CDR3 DNA follows: TGTGCCAGCAGCGTAGCAGGACAGCGCGACGAGCAGTACTTC. This chain uses TRBV9 with TRBJ2-7, with D possibly matching TRBD1 (6 bases). CDR3 size: 14 residues. Trimming removed 0 bases from V and 5 bases from J, with 12 bases in between. The V gene's germline CDR1 is SGDLS and CDR2 YYNGEE.